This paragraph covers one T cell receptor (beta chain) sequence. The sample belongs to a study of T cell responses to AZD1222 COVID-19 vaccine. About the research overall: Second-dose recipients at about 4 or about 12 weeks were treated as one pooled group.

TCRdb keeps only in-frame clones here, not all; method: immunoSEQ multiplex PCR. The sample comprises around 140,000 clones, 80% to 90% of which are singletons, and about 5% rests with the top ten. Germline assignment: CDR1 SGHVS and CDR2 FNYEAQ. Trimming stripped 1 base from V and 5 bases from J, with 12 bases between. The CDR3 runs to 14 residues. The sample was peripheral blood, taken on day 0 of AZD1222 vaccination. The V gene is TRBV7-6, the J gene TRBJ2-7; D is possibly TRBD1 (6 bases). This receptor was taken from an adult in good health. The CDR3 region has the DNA TGTGCCAGCAGCTTAGATACAGGGTCTGACGAGCAGTACTTC. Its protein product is CASSLDTGSDEQYF.